Listed below are T cell receptor beta chains from one sample, sequenced in a study of lymphopenia after photon versus proton radiotherapy. Profiled with immunoSEQ multiplex PCR; TCRdb holds only in-frame clones, not every one. This sample has over 25,000 clones; approximately 90% occur once, and the top ten carry about 50%. The material was peripheral blood, obtained from a patient treated with proton-based radiotherapy. The origin of the receptors is a woman aged 60-75 years with cholangiocarcinoma. Some clones in this sample may be carry-over from other donors' samples. The CDR3 runs from the conserved cysteine through the conserved F or W. Each record gives: clone size, D gene, J gene, V gene, CDR3 DNA, CDR3 protein. The D gene is left open where the match is weak. Rows give clone size only sometimes, using once, few, many, or a class for an expanded clone.

NA	NA	TRBJ1-2	TRBV18	TGTGCCAGCTTAGGCCAGTCCACTAACTATGGCTACACCTTC	CASLGQSTNYGYTF
NA	TRBD2	TRBJ2-7	TRBV29-1	TGCAGCGTTGACTCAGCGGGAGGTATTGACGAGCAGTACTTC	CSVDSAGGIDEQYF
NA	NA	TRBJ2-3	TRBV27	TGTGCCAGCAGTTTCCCCCCCCGATTCGATACGCAGTATTTT	CASSFPPRFDTQYF
NA	NA	TRBJ1-5	TRBV19	TGTGCCAGTAGTATAGGACGAAGCAATCAGCCCCAGCATTTT	CASSIGRSNQPQHF
once	NA	TRBJ2-3	TRBV19	TGTGCCAGTAGGTTAACGGGGGCCCAGCTAGATACGCAGTATTTT	CASRLTGAQLDTQYF
NA	TRBD2	TRBJ2-5	TRBV19	TGTGCCAGTAGTACCAGCAGCGGGAGGGTTGGAGAGACCCAGTACTTC	CASSTSSGRVGETQYF
once	NA	TRBJ2-1	TRBV19	TGTGCCAGTAGTTTGGGGTCTTTGGTTAGTGCCAATGAGCAGTTCTTC	CASSLGSLVSANEQFF
once	TRBD1	TRBJ2-4	TRBV9	TGTGCCAGCAGCTTTGAGGCGGGCAGGGGGTCATCCAAAAACATTCAGTACTTC	CASSFEAGRGSSKNIQYF
NA	NA	TRBJ1-3	TRBV7-8	TGTGCCAGCAGCATAGTGAACTCTGGAAACACCATATATTTT	CASSIVNSGNTIYF
NA	NA	TRBJ1-1	TRBV2	TGTGCCGGGGGGAGGGATACGAACACTGAAGCTTTCTTT	CAGGRDTNTEAFF
NA	NA	TRBJ2-3	TRBV5-1	TGCGCCAGCAGTCCCCCTCCCAAGCGGTTATACACAGATACGCAGTATTTT	CASSPPPKRLYTDTQYF
NA	TRBD2	TRBJ2-7	TRBV9	TGTGCCAGCAGCCGGGGGGGCTCCTACGAGCAGTACTTC	CASSRGGSYEQYF
NA	NA	TRBJ2-3	TRBV2	TGTGCCAGCAGTGAAATGGTGGGAGGGGGTCCCGGGGATACGCAGTATTTT	CASSEMVGGGPGDTQYF
NA	NA	TRBJ2-1	TRBV7-7	TGTGCCAGCAGCCAAGGGGCAGGGCCGTACCCAGAGCAGTTCTTC	CASSQGAGPYPEQFF
NA	NA	TRBJ1-1	TRBV6-6	TGTGCCAGCAGTTACGGGGAGGGGACTGAAGCTTTCTTT	CASSYGEGTEAFF
NA	TRBD2	TRBJ2-1	TRBV9	TGTGCCAGCAGCGCGGGACTAGGGTCGTACCGCGAGCAGTTCTTC	CASSAGLGSYREQFF
NA	TRBD2	TRBJ2-3	TRBV7-8	TGTGCCAGCAGCATACTAGCGGGAGGAGATACGCAGTATTTT	CASSILAGGDTQYF
NA	TRBD1	TRBJ2-5	TRBV18	TGTGCCAGCTCGCCCGGACAGGGTAGCGAGACCCAGTACTTC	CASSPGQGSETQYF
large	TRBD1	TRBJ1-5	TRBV19	TGTGCCAGAGGGGACAGGGGGATTCGCAATCAGCCCCAGCATTTT	CARGDRGIRNQPQHF
few	TRBD1	TRBJ1-1	TRBV19	TGTGCCAGTAGAGACAGGGATTACACTGAAGCTTTCTTT	CASRDRDYTEAFF
NA	TRBD2	TRBJ2-7	TRBV7-9	TGTGCCAGCAGCTCTAGCGGGCGGCTAGGCGAGCAGTACTTC	CASSSSGRLGEQYF
NA	TRBD2	TRBJ2-4	TRBV28	TGTGCCAGCAGCCGCAGTTGGGGGGGCAAAAACATTCAGTACTTC	CASSRSWGGKNIQYF
NA	NA	TRBJ2-3	TRBV6-1	TGTGCCAGCAGTGAAAGACCAGGGGCAGATACGCAGTATTTT	CASSERPGADTQYF
NA	NA	TRBJ2-3	TRBV7-8	TGTGCCAGCGCAACCGGGACCGGCACAGATACGCAGTATTTT	CASATGTGTDTQYF